This T cell receptor (beta chain) was sequenced in a study of control samples from healthy donors and cancer patients. This clone was seen a handful of times. With 8 bases removed from V and 12 bases from J, the gap between germline ends came to 11 bases. Per the germline V gene, CDR1 is SNHLY and CDR2 is FYNNEI. This CDR3 has 10 amino acids. TCRdb's table, derived via immunoSEQ multiplex PCR, lists solely in-frame clones and lacks some. The data contain roughly 200,000 clones, approximately 90% of them singletons. Material for sequencing was blood. The chain joins TRBV2 to TRBJ2-1; D tentatively reads TRBD1 or TRBD2 (5 bases each). This clonotype originated in a man aged 25-45 years in good health. The CDR3 bases are TGTGCCAGCGGGGGAGTCGTGCAGTTCTTC. The encoded protein is CASGGVVQFF.